A selection of T cell receptor beta chains follows, all from one sample in a study of cytomegalovirus exposure and HLA in healthy donors. The table came from immunoSEQ multiplex PCR; TCRdb's copy has only in-frame clones and leaves some out. In the table there are around 99,000 clones, approximately 71% of which are singletons. The sequenced material came from PBMCs. The receptors here all came from a man aged 40-49 years in good health and CMV-seronegative. The CDR3 runs from the conserved cysteine through the conserved F or W. D genes are given only for firm matches. Not every row has a clone size; where given, it reads once, few, many or a size class.

j_gene: TRBJ2-6
v_gene: TRBV5-6
abundance: -
d_gene: -
CDR3nt: TGTGCCAGCAGCGACCTAGCCAACTCTGGGGCCAACGTCCTGACTTTC
CDR3aa: CASSDLANSGANVLTF

j_gene: TRBJ2-3
v_gene: TRBV2
abundance: -
d_gene: TRBD1
CDR3nt: TGTGCCAGCAGTGAGATTCGGACAGGGAGCACAGATACGCAGTATTTT
CDR3aa: CASSEIRTGSTDTQYF

j_gene: TRBJ2-3
v_gene: TRBV18
abundance: -
d_gene: -
CDR3nt: TGTGCCAGCTCACCACCCGGGTTGCCAGATACGCAGTATTTT
CDR3aa: CASSPPGLPDTQYF

j_gene: TRBJ1-2
v_gene: TRBV7-9
abundance: -
d_gene: TRBD1
CDR3nt: TGTGCCAGCAGCCCAGACCGCCCAGGGGGCCACTATGGCTACACCTTC
CDR3aa: CASSPDRPGGHYGYTF

j_gene: TRBJ1-2
v_gene: TRBV5-6
abundance: once
d_gene: TRBD1
CDR3nt: TGTGCCAGCAGCCGACAGGGCGGCTACACCTTC
CDR3aa: CASSRQGGYTF

j_gene: TRBJ2-7
v_gene: TRBV7-9
abundance: -
d_gene: TRBD1
CDR3nt: TGTGCCAGCAGCCGACAGGGTGACGAGCAGTACTTC
CDR3aa: CASSRQGDEQYF

j_gene: TRBJ2-7
v_gene: TRBV7-2
abundance: -
d_gene: -
CDR3nt: TGTGCCAGCAGCTTACAGGGCAGGAGCTACGAGCAGTACTTC
CDR3aa: CASSLQGRSYEQYF

j_gene: TRBJ2-7
v_gene: TRBV7-9
abundance: -
d_gene: TRBD1
CDR3nt: TGTGCCAGCAGCTTAGACGGGTGGGGGGACAGGGGATACTACGAGCAGTACTTC
CDR3aa: CASSLDGWGDRGYYEQYF

j_gene: TRBJ1-1
v_gene: TRBV7-9
abundance: once
d_gene: TRBD1
CDR3nt: TGTGCCAGCAGCTTAGGGGCAGGGGGCGGCGGGGGGAACACTGAAGCTTTCTTT
CDR3aa: CASSLGAGGGGGNTEAFF

j_gene: TRBJ1-1
v_gene: TRBV6-6
abundance: -
d_gene: -
CDR3nt: TGTGCCAGCAGCGAAAGGCGACGGACTAACACTGAAGCTTTCTTT
CDR3aa: CASSERRRTNTEAFF

j_gene: TRBJ1-4
v_gene: TRBV7-8
abundance: -
d_gene: -
CDR3nt: TGTGCCAGCAGGAATAGGGGCAGGGGCGCCGAAAAACTGTTTTTT
CDR3aa: CASRNRGRGAEKLFF

j_gene: TRBJ2-1
v_gene: TRBV15
abundance: -
d_gene: TRBD2
CDR3nt: TGTGCCACCAGCAGAGGGTATAGCGGGGTTTCCTACAATGAGCAGTTCTTC
CDR3aa: CATSRGYSGVSYNEQFF

j_gene: TRBJ2-3
v_gene: TRBV6-1
abundance: -
d_gene: -
CDR3nt: TGTGCCGTCGACTATCTTCTCAGCACAGATACGCAGTATTTT
CDR3aa: CAVDYLLSTDTQYF

j_gene: TRBJ1-1
v_gene: TRBV11-2
abundance: -
d_gene: TRBD1
CDR3nt: TGTGCCAGCAGCCAAAAGGGGGCAGAGAACACTGAAGCTTTCTTT
CDR3aa: CASSQKGAENTEAFF

j_gene: TRBJ2-5
v_gene: TRBV7-6
abundance: -
d_gene: TRBD1
CDR3nt: TGTGCCAGCAGCGCACGGACAGGGGGCGCGGGAGAGACCCAGTACTTC
CDR3aa: CASSARTGGAGETQYF

j_gene: TRBJ2-7
v_gene: TRBV5-1
abundance: -
d_gene: TRBD1
CDR3nt: TGCGCCAGCAGCTTTCCGGACAGGGGGTTCCCCTACGAGCAGTACTTC
CDR3aa: CASSFPDRGFPYEQYF

j_gene: TRBJ1-5
v_gene: TRBV6-1
abundance: few
d_gene: -
CDR3nt: TGTGCCAGCAGTGAAGGTGAGGGTGCCCAGCCCCAGCATTTT
CDR3aa: CASSEGEGAQPQHF

j_gene: TRBJ1-2
v_gene: TRBV5-1
abundance: -
d_gene: TRBD1
CDR3nt: TGCGCCAGCAGCCGGGGACAGGGTGGGGGCTACACCTTC
CDR3aa: CASSRGQGGGYTF

j_gene: TRBJ2-2
v_gene: TRBV29-1
abundance: -
d_gene: TRBD2
CDR3nt: TGCAGCGTTGAAGATGGGGGGGTTACGAACACCGGGGAGCTGTTTTTT
CDR3aa: CSVEDGGVTNTGELFF

j_gene: TRBJ1-1
v_gene: TRBV7-2
abundance: -
d_gene: -
CDR3nt: TGTGCCAGCAGCTTAGAGGGGTTTGGCACTGAAGCTTTCTTT
CDR3aa: CASSLEGFGTEAFF

j_gene: TRBJ1-4
v_gene: TRBV10-3
abundance: -
d_gene: -
CDR3nt: TGTGCCATCAGTGAACAGCTAAATGAAAAACTGTTTTTT
CDR3aa: CAISEQLNEKLFF

j_gene: TRBJ2-7
v_gene: TRBV11-2
abundance: -
d_gene: TRBD2
CDR3nt: TGTGCCAGCAGCTTATATTCGGGGGGTGGCTACGAGCAGTACTTC
CDR3aa: CASSLYSGGGYEQYF

j_gene: TRBJ2-3
v_gene: TRBV7-3
abundance: -
d_gene: -
CDR3nt: TGTGCCAGCAGCTTGTCTAGTCTCACAGATACGCAGTATTTT
CDR3aa: CASSLSSLTDTQYF

j_gene: TRBJ2-7
v_gene: TRBV6-1
abundance: -
d_gene: TRBD2
CDR3nt: TGTGCCAGCAGTGAACTCGGGGGAGGGGACGAGCAGTACTTC
CDR3aa: CASSELGGGDEQYF

j_gene: TRBJ1-6
v_gene: TRBV19
abundance: -
d_gene: TRBD1
CDR3nt: TGTGCCAGTAGTGCCGTAGGGACAGGGCCCTATAATTCACCCCTCCACTTT
CDR3aa: CASSAVGTGPYNSPLHF

j_gene: TRBJ2-5
v_gene: TRBV5-6
abundance: -
d_gene: -
CDR3nt: TGTGCCAGCAGCCCGGGACGGGAGTTCTCGGAGTACTTC
CDR3aa: CASSPGREFSEYF

j_gene: TRBJ2-3
v_gene: TRBV29-1
abundance: -
d_gene: -
CDR3nt: TGCAGCGCTTTAGTACAGGGCACAGATACGCAGTATTTT
CDR3aa: CSALVQGTDTQYF

j_gene: TRBJ1-1
v_gene: TRBV4-2
abundance: few
d_gene: -
CDR3nt: TGTGCCAGCAGCCAAACAGAGATGAACACTGAAGCTTTCTTT
CDR3aa: CASSQTEMNTEAFF

j_gene: TRBJ2-1
v_gene: TRBV6-1
abundance: few
d_gene: TRBD2
CDR3nt: TGTGCCAGCAGTGAACTAGCGGGTTACAATGAGCAGTTCTTC
CDR3aa: CASSELAGYNEQFF

j_gene: TRBJ2-3
v_gene: TRBV13
abundance: -
d_gene: -
CDR3nt: TGTGCCAGCAGCTCCCCCTTACTTAGCGGCTGGCGGGAAGATACGCAGTATTTT
CDR3aa: CASSSPLLSGWREDTQYF

j_gene: TRBJ1-1
v_gene: TRBV15
abundance: -
d_gene: -
CDR3nt: TGTGCCACCAGCAGAGCGGGTTTGGTAGGGCCCTTTTACGGGGTGAACACTGAAGCTTTCTTT
CDR3aa: CATSRAGLVGPFYGVNTEAFF

j_gene: TRBJ1-2
v_gene: TRBV14
abundance: -
d_gene: TRBD1
CDR3nt: TGTGCCAGCAGCCAAGTCCACAGGGGGCGCGAAGCTACGGGCTACACCTTC
CDR3aa: CASSQVHRGREATGYTF

j_gene: TRBJ1-3
v_gene: TRBV30
abundance: -
d_gene: -
CDR3nt: TGTGCCTGGAGTGTATCCAGGAATACCATATATTTT
CDR3aa: CAWSVSRNTIYF

j_gene: TRBJ2-7
v_gene: TRBV7-7
abundance: -
d_gene: -
CDR3nt: TGTGCTAGCAGCTTAGACTGCTACGAGCAGTACTTC
CDR3aa: CASSLDCYEQYF

j_gene: TRBJ2-5
v_gene: TRBV7-9
abundance: -
d_gene: TRBD2
CDR3nt: TGTGCCAGCAGCTTAGGGGCTAGCGGGGGGCAAGAGACCCAGTACTTC
CDR3aa: CASSLGASGGQETQYF

j_gene: TRBJ1-5
v_gene: TRBV13
abundance: -
d_gene: -
CDR3nt: TGTGCCAGCAGCCCCGGCGGAGCTAATCAGCCCCAGCATTTT
CDR3aa: CASSPGGANQPQHF

j_gene: TRBJ1-4
v_gene: TRBV7-9
abundance: -
d_gene: -
CDR3nt: TGTGCCAGCAGCTTAGCCGGGACTAATGAAAAACTGTTTTTT
CDR3aa: CASSLAGTNEKLFF

j_gene: TRBJ2-5
v_gene: TRBV6-5
abundance: -
d_gene: -
CDR3nt: TGTGCCAGCAATCCCGGGGGGCTAGATGAGACCCAGTACTTC
CDR3aa: CASNPGGLDETQYF

j_gene: TRBJ1-5
v_gene: TRBV6-6
abundance: -
d_gene: -
CDR3nt: TGTGCCAGCAGTATAATCAATCAGCCCCAGCATTTT
CDR3aa: CASSIINQPQHF

j_gene: TRBJ1-6
v_gene: TRBV4-3
abundance: -
d_gene: -
CDR3nt: TGCGCCAGCAGCCAAGACCGAGCAGGAAATTCACCCCTCCACTTT
CDR3aa: CASSQDRAGNSPLHF

j_gene: TRBJ2-2
v_gene: TRBV5-1
abundance: few
d_gene: TRBD1
CDR3nt: TGCGCCAGCAGCGTAACAGGGGACACCGGGGAGCTGTTTTTT
CDR3aa: CASSVTGDTGELFF

j_gene: TRBJ2-2
v_gene: TRBV2
abundance: -
d_gene: TRBD1
CDR3nt: TGTGCCAGCAGTAAGGAGCCGGGACAGGGAAACACCGGGGAGCTGTTTTTT
CDR3aa: CASSKEPGQGNTGELFF

j_gene: TRBJ1-2
v_gene: TRBV27
abundance: -
d_gene: TRBD1
CDR3nt: TGTGCCAGCAAATCTACAGGGGCGCCGAGCTTCTACACCTTC
CDR3aa: CASKSTGAPSFYTF

j_gene: TRBJ2-2
v_gene: TRBV2
abundance: few
d_gene: TRBD1
CDR3nt: TGTGCCAGCAGTGACAGGGGGTACACCGGGGAGCTGTTTTTT
CDR3aa: CASSDRGYTGELFF

j_gene: TRBJ2-2
v_gene: TRBV4-3
abundance: -
d_gene: TRBD2
CDR3nt: TGCGCCAGCAGCCAAGAATACAGGCTAGCGGGGGGGCCGGGGGAGCTGTTTTTT
CDR3aa: CASSQEYRLAGGPGELFF

j_gene: TRBJ1-6
v_gene: TRBV7-2
abundance: -
d_gene: -
CDR3nt: TGTGCCAGCAGCATCATCGGGCAGGGGCGTGGGTCCTATAATTCACCCCTCCACTTT
CDR3aa: CASSIIGQGRGSYNSPLHF

j_gene: TRBJ2-7
v_gene: TRBV27
abundance: many
d_gene: TRBD1
CDR3nt: TGTGCCAGCAGTTTATCGGGACAGGGATCCTACGAGCAGTACTTC
CDR3aa: CASSLSGQGSYEQYF

j_gene: TRBJ2-2
v_gene: TRBV6-5
abundance: -
d_gene: TRBD1
CDR3nt: TGTGCCAGCAGTTACGGGACAGGGAACACCGGGGAGCTGTTTTTT
CDR3aa: CASSYGTGNTGELFF

j_gene: TRBJ2-7
v_gene: TRBV27
abundance: -
d_gene: -
CDR3nt: TGTGCCAGCAGTTTCACCAGGGGATCTGGGTACGAGCAGTACTTC
CDR3aa: CASSFTRGSGYEQYF

j_gene: TRBJ1-5
v_gene: TRBV7-2
abundance: few
d_gene: TRBD1
CDR3nt: TGTGCCAGCAGCTACACAGGGGGCGGCAATCAGCCCCAGCATTTT
CDR3aa: CASSYTGGGNQPQHF

j_gene: TRBJ2-7
v_gene: TRBV7-9
abundance: -
d_gene: TRBD1
CDR3nt: TGTGCCAGCAGAACAGGGGATACCTACGAGCAGTACTTC
CDR3aa: CASRTGDTYEQYF

j_gene: TRBJ2-7
v_gene: TRBV7-9
abundance: -
d_gene: TRBD1
CDR3nt: TGTGCCAGCAGTTACCGGGACAGCTACGAGCAGTACTTC
CDR3aa: CASSYRDSYEQYF

j_gene: TRBJ2-7
v_gene: TRBV4-1
abundance: -
d_gene: -
CDR3nt: TGCGCCAGCAGCCAGGTAGAGGGTTCTGTGAACGAGCAGTACTTC
CDR3aa: CASSQVEGSVNEQYF

j_gene: TRBJ2-7
v_gene: TRBV10-3
abundance: -
d_gene: TRBD1
CDR3nt: TGTGCCATCAGTCAGGGGGCATGGGCCTACGAGCAGTACTTC
CDR3aa: CAISQGAWAYEQYF

j_gene: TRBJ2-7
v_gene: TRBV6-1
abundance: once
d_gene: TRBD2
CDR3nt: TGTCCCAGCAGTGAACCGACTAGCGGGGGTTACGAGCAGTACTTC
CDR3aa: CPSSEPTSGGYEQYF

j_gene: TRBJ1-1
v_gene: TRBV4-1
abundance: few
d_gene: -
CDR3nt: TGCGCCAGCAGCCTTGTATGGAACACTGAAGCTTTCTTT
CDR3aa: CASSLVWNTEAFF

j_gene: TRBJ1-1
v_gene: TRBV19
abundance: -
d_gene: -
CDR3nt: TGTGCCAGTAGTATATCACAGAACACTGAAGCTTTCTTT
CDR3aa: CASSISQNTEAFF

j_gene: TRBJ2-2
v_gene: TRBV29-1
abundance: -
d_gene: TRBD2
CDR3nt: TGCAGCGTTGTGGGACTAGCGGGGGGCACCGGGGAGCTGTTTTTT
CDR3aa: CSVVGLAGGTGELFF

j_gene: TRBJ2-1
v_gene: TRBV7-2
abundance: -
d_gene: TRBD1
CDR3nt: TGTGCCAGCAGTGGACAGGGGGCTGGTGAGCAGTTCTTC
CDR3aa: CASSGQGAGEQFF

j_gene: TRBJ2-4
v_gene: TRBV4-3
abundance: -
d_gene: TRBD2
CDR3nt: TGCGCCAGCAGCCAAGCCCCGGGAGGGTTAGGCAAAAACATTCAGTACTTC
CDR3aa: CASSQAPGGLGKNIQYF